This T cell receptor (beta chain) was identified in a study of cytomegalovirus exposure and HLA in healthy donors. Points from the study as a whole: In a later analysis, about 17,000 TCR beta sequences were associated with HLA alleles at 0.05 false discovery rate. Further analysis, carried out later, found HLA-associated TCR beta chains more clonally expanded than equally common other chains.

PCR was performed using 60 Vbeta and 13 Jbeta primers. This table comes from immunoSEQ multiplex PCR, and its TCRdb copy is limited to in-frame clones, with some not included. The sample includes roughly 160,000 clones, around 80% of them seen just once. CDR3 length: 18 amino acids. V lost 3 bases and J lost 3; bases outside the gene matches: 11. CDR1 is SGHRS, CDR2 YFSETQ, per germline. The count of this clone is one. Its antigen is currently unknown. Sequencing used PBMCs. The V and J genes are TRBV5-1 and TRBJ2-7; 14 nucleotides match TRBD2. This receptor was obtained from a woman aged 25-40 years in good health and CMV-seropositive. The CDR3 region has the DNA TGCGCCAGCAGCTCCGTGGGACTAGCGGGGGCCCTTCACTACGAGCAGTACTTC. Its translation: CASSSVGLAGALHYEQYF.